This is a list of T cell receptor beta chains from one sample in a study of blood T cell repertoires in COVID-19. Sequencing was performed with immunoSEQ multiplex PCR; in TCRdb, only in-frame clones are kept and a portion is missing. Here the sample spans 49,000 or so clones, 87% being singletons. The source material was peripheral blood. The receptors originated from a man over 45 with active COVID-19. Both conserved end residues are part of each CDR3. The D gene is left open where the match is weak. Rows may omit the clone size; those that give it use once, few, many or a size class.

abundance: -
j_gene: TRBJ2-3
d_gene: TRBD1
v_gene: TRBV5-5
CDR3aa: CASSQGYRTGADTQYF
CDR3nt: TGTGCCAGCAGCCAGGGATATAGGACAGGGGCAGATACGCAGTATTTT

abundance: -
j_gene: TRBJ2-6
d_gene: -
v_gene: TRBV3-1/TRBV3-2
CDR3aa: CASSPQASGANVLTF
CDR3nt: TGTGCCAGCAGCCCACAGGCCTCTGGGGCCAACGTCCTGACTTTC

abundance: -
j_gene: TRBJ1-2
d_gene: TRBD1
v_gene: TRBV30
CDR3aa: CAWSVTGGPINYGYTF
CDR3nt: TGTGCCTGGAGTGTGACAGGGGGCCCCATTAACTATGGCTACACCTTC

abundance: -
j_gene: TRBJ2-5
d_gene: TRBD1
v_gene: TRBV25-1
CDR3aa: CASSNPTGTRETQYF
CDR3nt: TGTGCCAGCAGTAACCCGACAGGGACACGGGAGACCCAGTACTTC

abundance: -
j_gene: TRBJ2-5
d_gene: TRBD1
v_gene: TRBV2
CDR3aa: CASRDRGETQYF
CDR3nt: TGTGCCAGCAGGGACAGGGGGGAGACCCAGTACTTC

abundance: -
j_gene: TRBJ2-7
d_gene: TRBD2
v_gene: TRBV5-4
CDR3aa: CASSLGTSGTYEQYF
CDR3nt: TGTGCCAGCAGCTTGGGGACTAGCGGGACTTACGAGCAGTACTTC

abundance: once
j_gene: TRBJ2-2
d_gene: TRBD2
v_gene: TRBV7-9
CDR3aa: CASSPPGLAGGNTGELFF
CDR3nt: TGTGCCAGCAGCCCGCCGGGACTAGCGGGGGGCAACACCGGGGAGCTGTTTTTT

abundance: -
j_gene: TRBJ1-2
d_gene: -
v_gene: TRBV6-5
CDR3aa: CASSRLVGARGTF
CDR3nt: TGTGCCAGCAGTAGATTGGTGGGGGCTCGGGGCACCTTC

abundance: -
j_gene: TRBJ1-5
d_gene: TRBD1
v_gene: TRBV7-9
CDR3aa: CASSFVGTGVWGNQPQHF
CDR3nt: TGTGCCAGCAGCTTCGTGGGGACAGGGGTTTGGGGCAATCAGCCCCAGCATTTT

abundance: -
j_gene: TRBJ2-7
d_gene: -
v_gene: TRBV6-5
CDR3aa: CASSYGLLSSYEQYF
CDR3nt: TGTGCCAGCAGTTACGGACTACTAAGCTCCTACGAGCAGTACTTC

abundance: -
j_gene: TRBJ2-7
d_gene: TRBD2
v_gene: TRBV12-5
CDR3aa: CASGLGAHSGSYEQYF
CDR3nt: TGTGCTAGTGGTTTGGGGGCACATAGCGGGAGTTACGAGCAGTACTTC

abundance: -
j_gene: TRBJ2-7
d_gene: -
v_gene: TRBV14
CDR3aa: CASSPLGLSSYEQYF
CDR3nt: TGTGCCAGCAGCCCCCTCGGGTTGAGCTCCTACGAGCAGTACTTC

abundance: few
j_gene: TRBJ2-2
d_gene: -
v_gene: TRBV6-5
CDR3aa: CANMGDSGVGELFF
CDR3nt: TGTGCCAACATGGGGGACTCCGGTGTCGGGGAGCTGTTTTTT

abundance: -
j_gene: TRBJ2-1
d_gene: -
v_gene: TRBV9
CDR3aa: CASSGQGSRDEQFF
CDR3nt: TGTGCCAGCAGCGGTCAGGGGTCCAGAGATGAGCAGTTCTTC

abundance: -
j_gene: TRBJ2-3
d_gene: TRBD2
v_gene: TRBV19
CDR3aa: CASSIRLAGTDTQYF
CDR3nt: TGTGCCAGTAGTATCAGACTAGCGGGAACAGATACGCAGTATTTT

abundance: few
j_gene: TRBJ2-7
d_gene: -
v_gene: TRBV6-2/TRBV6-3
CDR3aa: CASSYEGSRKSYEQYF
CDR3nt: TGTGCCAGCAGTTACGAAGGTAGCCGTAAATCCTACGAGCAGTACTTC

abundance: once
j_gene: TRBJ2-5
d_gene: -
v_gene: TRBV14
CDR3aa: CASSSLRPRGETQYF
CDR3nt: TGTGCCAGCAGCTCTTTACGACCCCGAGGGGAGACCCAGTACTTC